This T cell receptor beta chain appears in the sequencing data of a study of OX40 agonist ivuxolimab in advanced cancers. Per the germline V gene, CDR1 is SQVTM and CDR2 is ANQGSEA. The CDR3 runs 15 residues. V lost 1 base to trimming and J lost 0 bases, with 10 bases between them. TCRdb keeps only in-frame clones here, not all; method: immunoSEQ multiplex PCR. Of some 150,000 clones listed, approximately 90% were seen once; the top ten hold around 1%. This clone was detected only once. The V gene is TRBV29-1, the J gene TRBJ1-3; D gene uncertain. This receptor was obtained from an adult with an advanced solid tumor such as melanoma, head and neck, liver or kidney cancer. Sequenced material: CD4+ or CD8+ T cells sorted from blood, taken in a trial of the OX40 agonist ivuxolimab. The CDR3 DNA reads TGCAGCGTTGAAGCCAGATTCCGCTCTGGAAACACCATATATTTT. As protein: CSVEARFRSGNTIYF. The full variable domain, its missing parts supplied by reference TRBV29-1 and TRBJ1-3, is SAVISQKPSRDICQRGTSLTIQCQVDSQVTMMFWYRQQPGQSLTLIATANQGSEATYESGFVIDKFPISRPNLTFSTLTVSNMSPEDSSIYLCSVEARFRSGNTIYFGEGSWLTVV.